This T cell receptor beta chain was found in a study of shared clonotypes between healthy human individuals. This clone occurred once. This was a deep-level run. Each subset's genomic DNA was shared equally among a number of immunoSEQ plates. TCRdb's copy holds only in-frame clones and misses some; the assay was immunoSEQ multiplex PCR. The sample has about 1,800,000 clones, about 95% seen once. CD45RO-negative CD8 cells positively selected for CCR7 made up the naive population, which excluded terminally differentiated effector memory CD45RA+ cells. The study drew all its donors from Caucasian adults living in Nashville, Tennessee. This CDR3 comprises 15 residues. Losses at the gene ends were 3 bases for V and 4 bases for J; bases not matched to a gene: 6. Germline CDR1 LGHNA, CDR2 YSLEER.

Sequenced material: naive CD8+ T cells sorted from blood. This sequence originates from a young man in good health. V and J are TRBV4-3 and TRBJ1-2; 9 bases align to TRBD1. The CDR3 DNA sequence: TGCGCCAGCAGCCACTCGACAGGGGGTGGCTATGGCTACACCTTC. Its protein product is CASSHSTGGGYGYTF.